This T cell receptor (beta chain) was sequenced for a study of shared clonotypes between healthy human individuals (TCRdb year 2020). A note on the overall study: The cohort comprised two women and a few men aged 18 to 49 years. For each donor, CD4 naive and CD4 memory were each run on three plates, CD8 naive on two plates, and CD8 memory on one plate. The study deeply sequenced blood TCR repertoires of roughly five healthy adults to estimate repertoire size and the extent of clonotype sharing between individuals. Each donor's leukapheresis produced roughly between roughly 0.94 and 9.5 billion PBMCs. Libraries were prepared and TCR repertoires were sequenced by different laboratories using diverse techniques, in order to increase sequencing depth and limit assay-specific biases.

Healthy HIV-negative adults with no recently reported acute infections or vaccinations were included as donors. Every donor was a Caucasian adult residing in Nashville, Tennessee, USA. CD4+ T cells were enriched by magnetic negative selection, after which naive cells were positively selected on CD45RA and the negative fraction was taken as the memory subset. After blood collection by leukapheresis, PBMCs were isolated using Ficoll-Histopaque density gradient centrifugation and then cryopreserved in the vapor phase of liquid nitrogen. Analytical flow cytometry was used to check the purity and quantity of each magnetically sorted T cell population. Genomic DNA was isolated from every sorted fraction and measured by UV absorbance on a Nanodrop 2000c. The CDR3 spans 15 residues, from the cysteine through the phenylalanine. The read is trimmed to its CDR3 DNA, 45 bases read in frame from base 1. CDR1 and CDR2 were assigned from the germline V gene as MDHEN and SYDVKM.

Using the deep immunoSEQ assay, TCR CDR3 regions were amplified from genomic DNA by multiplex PCR. Extracted genomic DNA from each cell subset was spread evenly across all wells of several immunoSEQ 96-well plates, with each plate serving as a replicate. For sorted subsets, each replicate PCR was loaded with roughly 190 ng genomic DNA, equivalent to 25,000 to 35,000 T cell genomes. Purified libraries were quantified with a Qubit 3.0 fluorometer, sized on a Bioanalyzer 2100, and re-quantified with the KAPA Library Quantification kit. Every immunoSEQ 96-well plate was sequenced on a dedicated single-read 150-cycle Illumina NextSeq 550 flow cell. The original pipeline was this. The immunoSEQ output contained only junctional sequences without quality scores, so filtering could not match that applied to full-length reads. To assign V/J genes and CDR3, sequences were annotated using PyIR, a Python wrapper for IgBLAST v1.9, with IMGT germline references. Reads with weak V/J assignments (E-value above 1e-6), missing CDR3, stop codons, out-of-frame junctions, or ambiguous translated residues were removed. A V3J clonotype was defined by an identical inferred V gene, J gene, and CDR3 amino acid sequence. Percentage overlap between repertoires was computed as shared unique clonotypes divided by the size of the smaller repertoire. Three approaches were used to assess repertoire richness: RTK rarefaction, the Chao1 estimator, and Recon v2.1 estimates of unobserved clonotypes. OLGA was used to compute generation probabilities for all TCRbeta clonotypes that the gDNA method yielded from a few donors. TCRdb provides this immuneACCESS table in a form limited to in-frame rearrangements. Some clones are lacking; in checked studies, under half of them reflect an unresolved V gene, and why the rest are absent is not known. V, J and clone size are those of that table, while D and trimming were read from the DNA. The sample includes 850,000 to 1,200,000 clones, with roughly 80% observed a single time. 1.4% of the sample is in the top ten clones.

To note about this clone: Its antigen remains unidentified. No base-level quality is on record; no much larger clone is a single base apart.

The investigation overall reported the following: Naive subsets generally had larger estimated clonotype richness than memory subsets. Even with the large sequencing depth, rarefaction of the sorted-subset datasets indicated that sequencing was incomplete. Pairwise subsampling led to the expectation that sequencing depth would affect the degree of clonotype sharing among donors. Sharing across several donors was observed for around 5% of naive CD4, under 4% of naive CD8, over 2% of memory CD4, and roughly 0.4% of memory CD8 clonotypes. The genetic and exposure-history diversity represented was limited by the small number of donors. Compared with non-shared clonotypes, the clonotypes found in all four sorted-subset donors had higher generation probabilities. Sampling was limited to blood, and TCR repertoires in tissue likely differ from TCR repertoires in blood.

The source material was memory CD4+ T cells sorted from blood. Per the publication, the cell subset or site label means: CD45RA-negative fraction. The clonotype was recovered from a man between 18 and 35 years old in good health. The V gene is TRBV28 and the J gene is TRBJ2-5; 12 bases in the junction line up with TRBD1. The assigned J gene may be wrong: the sequence end matches TRBJ2-7 better. The nucleotide sequence is TGTGCCAGCAGGGAGGGACAGGGGGCCTCCTACGAGCAGTACTTC. It specifies CASREGQGASYEQYF.